Sequencing of this T cell receptor (beta chain) was carried out in a study of blood T cells in healthy people across ages. Study summary: In model experiments, template switching was able to capture about one barcoded beta molecule for every two T cells that were present. Study-wide results and limits: A strong correlation was seen between TCR beta diversity and naive T cell percentage. Whereas aged donors had fewer naive CD4+ cells, long-lived donors had more of them and higher diversity.

Each donor supplied around 9.9 milliliters of peripheral blood. Combining a sample-barcoded 5' primer with a J-beta primer mix, a second PCR ran for roughly 6 to 11 cycles. TCRdb fed the 5' RACE reads into MiXCR, producing one record per CDR3 protein. The sample shows 780,000 or so distinct CDR3 sequences, 40% to 65% of them seen only once. A word on this clonotype: The antigen is undetermined.

V dropped 5 bases and J dropped 5; count of bases not matched to a gene: 11. Germline V gene sequence: CDR1 SGHAT, CDR2 FQNNGV. CDR3 length: 16 amino acids. This chain uses TRBV11-2 with TRBJ1-2; 10 nucleotides align to TRBD1. The clonotype was recovered from an elderly man in good health. Input material: blood. The CDR3 DNA follows: TGTGCCAGCAGCCCCATCCGGGACAGGGGCGGGTATGGCTACACCTTC. Encoded protein: CASSPIRDRGGYGYTF.